The present T cell receptor beta chain was sequenced within a study of cytomegalovirus exposure and HLA in healthy donors. General study findings and limits: In a later analysis, DRB1 alleles had the most associated TCRs; HLA-C alleles the fewest. After further analysis at a later stage, under 20,000 TCR beta sequences were associated with HLA alleles at 0.05 false discovery rate. V segments that were indistinguishable, TRBV6-2 and TRBV6-3 among them, were omitted from analysis.

V was pared by 5 bases and J by 6 bases, with 9 bases of the junction left unmatched. The length of the CDR3 is 14 residues. Germline V gene data show CDR1 as SGHTA and CDR2 as FQGNSA. Turning to this clone: What it binds is unknown.

Primers included in the PCR were 60 Vbeta and 13 Jbeta primers. The data were produced by immunoSEQ multiplex PCR, yet TCRdb's version contains in-frame clones alone and is incomplete. The table shows more than 150,000 clones, with roughly 77% occurring only once. Sequenced sample: PBMCs. This sequence originates from a woman between 25 and 40 years old in good health and CMV-seronegative. The chain joins TRBV7-2 to TRBJ2-7; 8 nucleotides line up with TRBD2. CDR3 in amino acids: CASSLPGLVAEQYF. DNA for the CDR3: TGTGCCAGCAGCCTGCCGGGACTAGTCGCCGAGCAGTACTTC.